This T cell receptor (beta chain) comes out of a study of blood T cell repertoires in COVID-19. For the study at large: The origin of the acute and convalescent COVID-19 samples was the United States, Italy and Spain. PBMCs, B-cell-depleted T cells, or T cells provided the cDNA or gDNA that made up the material.

How the authors handled the data: Reference gene primer amplification in the assay estimated nucleated cell counts. The protocol was immunoSEQ multiplex PCR, while the TCRdb copy is restricted to in-frame clones and leaves out a portion. Clonal size and the V and J genes are those of that table, whereas D and trimming came from the DNA. The profile covers about 210,000 clones, with around 91% appearing a single time and about 4.8% taken by the ten largest. This CDR3 is built from 12 residues. V was clipped by 3 bases and J by 6 bases, with 8 bases between them. The clonotype comes from a woman aged 40 to 55 with acute or convalescent COVID-19. Sequenced: peripheral blood. The chain couples TRBV12-3 or TRBV12-4 to TRBJ1-2; D call uncertain. DNA for the CDR3: TGTGCCAGCAGTTTCATGAGGAATGGCTACACCTTC. This translates into CASSFMRNGYTF.